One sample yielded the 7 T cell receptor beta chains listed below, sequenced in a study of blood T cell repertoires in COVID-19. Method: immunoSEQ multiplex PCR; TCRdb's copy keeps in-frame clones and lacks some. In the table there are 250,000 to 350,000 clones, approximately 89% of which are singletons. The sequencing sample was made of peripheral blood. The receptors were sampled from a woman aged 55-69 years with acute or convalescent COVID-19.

CDR3: CASSTAGGNNEQFF. The CDR3 DNA follows: TGTGCCAGCAGTACAGCGGGGGGTAACAATGAGCAGTTCTTC. The chain carries TRBV28 and TRBJ2-1; the match to TRBD2 covers 9 bases. The CDR3 covers 14 residues. Germline V gene data show CDR1 as MDHEN and CDR2 as SYDVKM. The J segment lost 5 bases and the V segment lost 5 bases, leaving 4 bases of the junction unmatched.

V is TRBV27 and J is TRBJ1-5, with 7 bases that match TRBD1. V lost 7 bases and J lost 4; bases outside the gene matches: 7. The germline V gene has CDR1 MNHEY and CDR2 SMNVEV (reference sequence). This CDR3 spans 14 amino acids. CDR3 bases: TGTGCCAGCACCCCGGCAGGGGGAAATCAGCCCCAGCATTTT. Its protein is CASTPAGGNQPQHF.

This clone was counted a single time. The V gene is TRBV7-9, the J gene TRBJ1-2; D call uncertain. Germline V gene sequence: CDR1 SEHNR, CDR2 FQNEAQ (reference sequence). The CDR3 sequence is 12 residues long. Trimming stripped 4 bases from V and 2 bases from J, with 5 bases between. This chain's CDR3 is CASSSGNYGYTF. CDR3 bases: TGTGCCAGCAGCTCCGGGAACTATGGCTACACCTTC.

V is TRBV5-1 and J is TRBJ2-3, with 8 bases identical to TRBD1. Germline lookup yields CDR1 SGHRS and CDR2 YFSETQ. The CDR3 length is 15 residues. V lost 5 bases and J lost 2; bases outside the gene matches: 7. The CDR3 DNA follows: TGCGCCAGCAGTCGGGCGGGACAGGTCACAGATACGCAGTATTTT. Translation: CASSRAGQVTDTQYF.

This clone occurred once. The CDR3 DNA reads as TGTGCCAGCAAGGGGGTCGGGGAGCTGTTTTTT. Amino acids: CASKGVGELFF. The chain uses TRBV28 and TRBJ2-2; perhaps TRBD1 as D (6 bases). Trimming removed 7 bases from V and 7 bases from J, with 7 bases in between. Germline CDR1 and CDR2: MDHEN and SYDVKM. This CDR3 comprises 11 residues. Combining the CDR3 with reference TRBV28 and TRBJ2-2 gives the whole variable domain DVKVTQSSRYLVKRTGEKVFLECVQDMDHENMFWYRQDPGLGLRLIYFSYDVKMKEKGDIPEGYSVSREKKERFSLILESASTNQTSMYLCASKGVGELFFGEGSRLTVL.

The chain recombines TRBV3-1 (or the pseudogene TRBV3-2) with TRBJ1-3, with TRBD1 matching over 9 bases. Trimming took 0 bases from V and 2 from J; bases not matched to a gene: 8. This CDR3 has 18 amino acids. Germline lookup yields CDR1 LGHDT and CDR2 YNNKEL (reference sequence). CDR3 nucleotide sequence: TGTGCCAGCAGCCAAGAGTGGGGACAGGGAGGCGCTGGAAACACCATATATTTT. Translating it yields CASSQEWGQGGAGNTIYF.

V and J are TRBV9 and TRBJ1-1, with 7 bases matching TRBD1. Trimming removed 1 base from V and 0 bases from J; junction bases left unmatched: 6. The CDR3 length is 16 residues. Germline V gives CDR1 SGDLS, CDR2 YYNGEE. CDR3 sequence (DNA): TGTGCCAGCAGCGTATCACACAGGGGATTGAACACTGAAGCTTTCTTT. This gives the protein CASSVSHRGLNTEAFF.